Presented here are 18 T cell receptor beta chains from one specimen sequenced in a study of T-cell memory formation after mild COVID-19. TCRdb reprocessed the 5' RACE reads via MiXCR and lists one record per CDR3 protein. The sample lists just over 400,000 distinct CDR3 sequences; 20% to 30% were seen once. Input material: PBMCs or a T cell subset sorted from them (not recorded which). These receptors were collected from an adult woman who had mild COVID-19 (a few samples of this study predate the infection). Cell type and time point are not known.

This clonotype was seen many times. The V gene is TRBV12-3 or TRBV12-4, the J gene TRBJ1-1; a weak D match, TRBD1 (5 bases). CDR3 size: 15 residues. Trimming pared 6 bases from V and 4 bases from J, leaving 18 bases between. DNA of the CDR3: TGTGCCAGCAGAAGGCTACTTTCAGGGTCCACTGAAGCTTTCTTT. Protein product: CASRRLLSGSTEAFF.

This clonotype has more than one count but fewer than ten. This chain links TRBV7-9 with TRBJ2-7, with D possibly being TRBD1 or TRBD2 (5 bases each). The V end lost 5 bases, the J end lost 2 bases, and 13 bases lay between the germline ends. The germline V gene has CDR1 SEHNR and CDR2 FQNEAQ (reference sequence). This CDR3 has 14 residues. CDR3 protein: CASSPQWGPYEQYF. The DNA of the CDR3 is TGTGCCAGCAGCCCGCAGTGGGGACCCTACGAGCAGTACTTC. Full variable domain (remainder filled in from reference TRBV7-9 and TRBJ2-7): DTGVSQNPRHKITKRGQNVTFRCDPISEHNRLYWYRQTLGQGPEFLTYFQNEAQLEKSRLLSDRFSAERPKGSFSTLEIQRTEQGDSAMYLCASSPQWGPYEQYFGPGTRLTVT.

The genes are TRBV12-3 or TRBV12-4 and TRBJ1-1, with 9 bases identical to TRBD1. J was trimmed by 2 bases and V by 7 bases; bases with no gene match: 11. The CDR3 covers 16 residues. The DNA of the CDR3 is TGTGCCAGCACCGCCGGGACAGGGAGGAAAAACACTGAAGCTTTCTTT. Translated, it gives CASTAGTGRKNTEAFF.

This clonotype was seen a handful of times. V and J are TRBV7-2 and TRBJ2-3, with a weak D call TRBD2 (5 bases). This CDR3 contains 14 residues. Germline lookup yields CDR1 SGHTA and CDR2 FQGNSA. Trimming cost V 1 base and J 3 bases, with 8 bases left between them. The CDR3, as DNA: TGTGCCAGCAGCTTAGACGCGGGTACAGATACGCAGTATTTT. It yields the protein CASSLDAGTDTQYF.

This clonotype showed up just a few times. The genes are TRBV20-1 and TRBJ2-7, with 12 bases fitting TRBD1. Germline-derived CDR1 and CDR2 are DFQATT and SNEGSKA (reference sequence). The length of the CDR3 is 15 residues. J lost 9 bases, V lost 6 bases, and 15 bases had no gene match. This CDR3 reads CSARSAGTGGSGQYF. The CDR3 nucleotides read TGCAGTGCCCGCTCCGCCGGGACAGGGGGCAGTGGGCAGTACTTC.

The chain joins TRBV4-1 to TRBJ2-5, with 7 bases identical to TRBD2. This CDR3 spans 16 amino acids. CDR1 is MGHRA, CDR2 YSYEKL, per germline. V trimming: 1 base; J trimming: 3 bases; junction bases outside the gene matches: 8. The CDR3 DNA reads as TGCGCCAGCAGCCAAGGCGGGGGTCGGAGGAAAGAGACCCAGTACTTC. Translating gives CASSQGGGRRKETQYF.

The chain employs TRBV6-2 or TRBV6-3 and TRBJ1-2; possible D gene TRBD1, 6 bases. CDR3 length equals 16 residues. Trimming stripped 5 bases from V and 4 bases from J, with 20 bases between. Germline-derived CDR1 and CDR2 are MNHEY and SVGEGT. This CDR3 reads CASSHQDRPLSYGYTF. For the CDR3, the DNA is TGTGCCAGCAGTCACCAGGACAGACCTCTAAGCTATGGCTACACCTTC.

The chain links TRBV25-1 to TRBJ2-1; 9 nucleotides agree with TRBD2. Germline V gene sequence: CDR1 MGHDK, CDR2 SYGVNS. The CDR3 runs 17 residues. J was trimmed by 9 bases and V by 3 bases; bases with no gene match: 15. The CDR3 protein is CASSDTCSGSRVCEQFF. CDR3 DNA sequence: TGTGCCAGCAGTGACACTTGTAGCGGGAGTCGGGTATGTGAGCAGTTCTTC.

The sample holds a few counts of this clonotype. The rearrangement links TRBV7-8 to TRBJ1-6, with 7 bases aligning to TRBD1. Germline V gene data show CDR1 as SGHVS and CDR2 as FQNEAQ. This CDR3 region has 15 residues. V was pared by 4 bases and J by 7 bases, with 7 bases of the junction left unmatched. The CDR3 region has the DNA TGTGCCAGCAGCTCCCAGACAGGGTCAAATTCACCCCTCCACTTT. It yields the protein CASSSQTGSNSPLHF.

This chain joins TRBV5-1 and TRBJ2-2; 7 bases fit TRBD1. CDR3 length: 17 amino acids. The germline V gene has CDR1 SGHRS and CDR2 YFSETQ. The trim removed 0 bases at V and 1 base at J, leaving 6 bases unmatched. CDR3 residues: CASSLGQRTGNTGELFF. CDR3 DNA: TGCGCCAGCAGCTTGGGCCAAAGGACAGGGAACACCGGGGAGCTGTTTTTT.

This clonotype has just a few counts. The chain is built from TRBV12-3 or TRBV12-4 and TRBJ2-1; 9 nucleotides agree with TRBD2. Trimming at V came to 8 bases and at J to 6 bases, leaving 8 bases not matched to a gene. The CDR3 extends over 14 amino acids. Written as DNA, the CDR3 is TGTGCCAGCGCAATAGCGGGGGCCTCCAATGAGCAGTTCTTC. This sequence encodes CASAIAGASNEQFF.

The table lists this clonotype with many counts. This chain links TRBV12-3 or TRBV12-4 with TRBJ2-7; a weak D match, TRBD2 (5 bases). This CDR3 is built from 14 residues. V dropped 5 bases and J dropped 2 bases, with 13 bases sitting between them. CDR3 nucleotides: TGTGCCAGCAGTCACCCGTCCGGGGCCTACGAGCAGTACTTC. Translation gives CASSHPSGAYEQYF.

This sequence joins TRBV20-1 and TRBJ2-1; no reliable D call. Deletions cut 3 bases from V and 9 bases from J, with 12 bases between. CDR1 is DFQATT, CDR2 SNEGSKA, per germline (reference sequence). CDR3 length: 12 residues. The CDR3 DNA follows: TGCAGTGCTAGCTTAGCCTGGGGTGAGCAGTTCTTC. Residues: CSASLAWGEQFF.

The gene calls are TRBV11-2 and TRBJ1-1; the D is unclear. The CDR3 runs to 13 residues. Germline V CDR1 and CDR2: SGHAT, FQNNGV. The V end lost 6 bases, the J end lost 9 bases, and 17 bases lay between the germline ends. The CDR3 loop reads CASRPPVTAKAFF. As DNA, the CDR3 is TGTGCCAGCAGACCACCGGTCACCGCCAAAGCTTTCTTT.

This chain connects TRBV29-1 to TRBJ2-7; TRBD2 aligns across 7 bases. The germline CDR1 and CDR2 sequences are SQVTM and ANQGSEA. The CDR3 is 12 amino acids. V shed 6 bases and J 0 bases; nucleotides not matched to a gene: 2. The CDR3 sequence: CSVGGDSYEQYF. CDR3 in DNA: TGCAGCGTGGGGGGGGACTCCTACGAGCAGTACTTC.

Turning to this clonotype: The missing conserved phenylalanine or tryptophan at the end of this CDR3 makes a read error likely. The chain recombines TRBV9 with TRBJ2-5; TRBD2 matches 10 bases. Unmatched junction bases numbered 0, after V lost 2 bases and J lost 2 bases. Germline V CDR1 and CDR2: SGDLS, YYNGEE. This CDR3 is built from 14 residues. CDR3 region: CASSVSGGQETQYL. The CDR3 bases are TGTGCCAGCAGCGTTAGCGGGGGGCAAGAGACCCAGTACTTA.

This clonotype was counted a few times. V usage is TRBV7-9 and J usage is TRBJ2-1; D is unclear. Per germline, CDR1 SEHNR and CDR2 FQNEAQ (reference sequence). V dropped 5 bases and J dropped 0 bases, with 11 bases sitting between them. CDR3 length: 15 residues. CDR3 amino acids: CASSPSAGSYNEQFF. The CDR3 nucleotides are TGTGCCAGCAGCCCCTCGGCAGGCTCCTACAATGAGCAGTTCTTC.

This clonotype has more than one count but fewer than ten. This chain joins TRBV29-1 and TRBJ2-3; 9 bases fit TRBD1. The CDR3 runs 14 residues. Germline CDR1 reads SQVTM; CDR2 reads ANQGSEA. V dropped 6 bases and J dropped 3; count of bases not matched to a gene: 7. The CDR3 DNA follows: TGCAGCGTCAGGGGGGGACAGGGAACAGATACGCAGTATTTT. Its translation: CSVRGGQGTDTQYF.